The 22 T cell receptor beta chains below were found in one sample sequenced in a study of OX40 agonist ivuxolimab in advanced cancers. Some clones are missing from TCRdb's copy, which holds only in-frame ones; the method was immunoSEQ multiplex PCR. The sample carries 75,000 to 90,000 clones, around 84% recorded once. Material: CD4+ or CD8+ T cells sorted from blood, obtained in a trial of the OX40 agonist ivuxolimab. The origin of the receptors is an adult with an advanced solid tumor such as melanoma, head and neck, liver or kidney cancer.

The chain combines TRBV6-1 with TRBJ2-7; D may match TRBD1 or TRBD2 (5 bases each). The CDR3 totals 13 residues. Germline loops: CDR1 MNHNS, CDR2 SASEGT. Trimming left V 7 bases short and J 2 bases short, with 12 bases between. CDR3 protein: CASTEGFPYEQYF. The CDR3 DNA follows: TGTGCCAGCACCGAGGGGTTTCCCTACGAGCAGTACTTC.

The chain employs TRBV9 and TRBJ1-2; 7 bases agree with TRBD1. This CDR3 contains 14 residues. V trimming: 3 bases; J trimming: 6 bases; junction bases outside the gene matches: 8. In germline, CDR1 is SGDLS, CDR2 YYNGEE. The CDR3 protein is CASSDLDRADGYTF. CDR3 nucleotide sequence: TGTGCCAGCAGCGACCTTGACAGGGCGGATGGCTACACCTTC.

The rearrangement links TRBV29-1 to TRBJ1-1; 7 positions agree with TRBD1. Germline V CDR1 and CDR2: SQVTM, ANQGSEA. This CDR3 comprises 13 residues. The V segment lost 6 bases and the J segment 4 bases; nucleotides outside the gene matches: 8. The CDR3 DNA follows: TGCAGCGTGGATTGGACAGGCGGCACTGAAGCTTTCTTT. It encodes CSVDWTGGTEAFF. The entire variable domain, with the rest obtained from reference TRBV29-1 and TRBJ1-1, is as follows: SAVISQKPSRDICQRGTSLTIQCQVDSQVTMMFWYRQQPGQSLTLIATANQGSEATYESGFVIDKFPISRPNLTFSTLTVSNMSPEDSSIYLCSVDWTGGTEAFFGQGTRLTVV.

DNA of the CDR3: TGTGCCAGCAGGACAGGGATTAGCAATCAGCCCCAGCATTTT. Its protein product is CASRTGISNQPQHF. The gene calls are TRBV6-6 and TRBJ1-5; 7 positions match TRBD1. Germline CDR1 MNHNY, CDR2 SVGAGI (reference sequence). This CDR3 region has 14 residues. The J segment lost 0 bases and the V segment lost 6 bases, leaving 2 bases of the junction unmatched.

The chain links TRBV10-1 to TRBJ2-1; the match to TRBD2 covers 7 bases. CDR1 and CDR2 (germline): WNHNN, SYGVQD (reference sequence). Losses at the gene ends were 0 bases for V and 1 base for J; bases not matched to a gene: 3. This CDR3 region has 16 residues. The CDR3 bases are TGCGCCAGCAGTGAGTCTACGGGGGGATCCTACAATGAGCAGTTCTTC. It yields the protein CASSESTGGSYNEQFF.

The rearrangement uses TRBV9 and TRBJ2-3, with a possible D match to TRBD2 (5 bases). The CDR3 covers 14 residues. Trimming cost V 1 base and J 4 bases, with 10 bases left between them. Per germline, CDR1 SGDLS and CDR2 YYNGEE. The CDR3: CASSVRGSADTQYF. The CDR3 nucleotides read TGTGCCAGCAGCGTAAGAGGGAGTGCAGATACGCAGTATTTT.

The table lists this clone with a count of one. This chain links TRBV7-6 with TRBJ2-3, with D possibly TRBD1 on 6 matching bases. Trimming shortened V by 4 bases and J by 12 bases, and 14 bases separated the two germline ends. The germline V gene has CDR1 SGHVS and CDR2 FNYEAQ. The CDR3 extends over 12 amino acids. The CDR3 sequence: CASSSGTNLQYF. The CDR3 DNA sequence: TGTGCCAGCAGCTCCGGGACAAACCTTCAGTATTTT.

This sequence joins TRBV6-5 and TRBJ2-7; possibly TRBD1 or TRBD2 for D (6 bases each). The CDR3 extends over 14 amino acids. V lost 7 bases and J lost 0, with 13 bases in between. The germline V gene encodes CDR1 MNHEY and CDR2 SVGAGI. DNA for the CDR3: TGTGCCAGCACTCAAGGGGGGAGCTCCTACGAGCAGTACTTC. Its translation: CASTQGGSSYEQYF.

This rearrangement joins TRBV11-2 to TRBJ1-2; D is undetermined. The CDR3 has 13 amino acids. V was cut by 3 bases and J by 1 base, with 6 bases left in between. Germline CDR1 is SGHAT and CDR2 is FQNNGV. The CDR3 nucleotides are TGTGCCAGCAGCTTTCAGGATAACTATGGCTACACCTTC. Translated: CASSFQDNYGYTF.

The chain has TRBV9 and TRBJ2-1; the match to TRBD2 covers 9 bases. The J segment lost 6 bases and the V segment lost 2 bases, leaving 15 bases of the junction unmatched. Germline CDR1 reads SGDLS; CDR2 reads YYNGEE. This CDR3 spans 18 amino acids. The CDR3 nucleotides read TGTGCCAGCAGCGTCGGTCTTGGGACTAGCCCCGTCGGCAATGAGCAGTTCTTC. Its protein is CASSVGLGTSPVGNEQFF.

The V gene is TRBV19, the J gene TRBJ2-7; 7 nucleotides align to TRBD2. CDR3 size: 16 residues. Unmatched junction bases numbered 10, after V lost 3 bases and J lost 2 bases. Germline lookup yields CDR1 LNHDA and CDR2 SQIVND (reference sequence). CDR3 protein: CASSMGLAGETYEQYF. The CDR3 coding sequence is TGTGCCAGTAGTATGGGATTGGCGGGAGAGACCTACGAGCAGTACTTC.

The rearrangement uses TRBV27 and TRBJ2-7; D is perhaps TRBD1 (5 bases). With 5 bases removed from V and 2 bases from J, the gap between germline ends came to 19 bases. Germline CDR1 reads MNHEY; CDR2 reads SMNVEV (reference sequence). This CDR3 is 16 amino acids long. The CDR3 DNA reads as TGTGCCAGCAGTACTTACACGCGACAGCCAGCCTACGAGCAGTACTTC. Amino acid sequence: CASSTYTRQPAYEQYF.

The CDR3 nucleotides read TGTGCCAGCAGCATACAGGGGGTGGGGACAGATACGCAGTATTTT. It codes for CASSIQGVGTDTQYF. The rearrangement links TRBV7-2 to TRBJ2-3, with 8 bases that match TRBD1. Germline-derived CDR1 and CDR2 are SGHTA and FQGNSA. Germline trimming cut 5 bases from V and 3 bases from J; bases unmatched to any gene: 7. The CDR3 covers 15 residues.

The chain couples TRBV9 to TRBJ2-3, with TRBD2 matching 7 bases. Trimming cost V 2 bases and J 3 bases; bases outside gene matches: 3. The CDR3 spans 14 residues. The germline gives CDR1 SGDLS, CDR2 YYNGEE. The chain's CDR3 is CASSVGGRTDTQYF. The CDR3 region has the DNA TGTGCCAGCAGCGTCGGCGGGAGAACAGATACGCAGTATTTT.

In its sample, this clone was seen once. The chain uses TRBV27 and TRBJ2-5; 9 nucleotides match TRBD1. The CDR3 has 14 residues. With V trimmed by 5 bases and J by 5 bases, 6 bases remained unmatched. The germline gives CDR1 MNHEY, CDR2 SMNVEV (reference sequence). The CDR3 bases are TGTGCCAGCAGTACTACAGGGGGCTTGGAGACCCAGTACTTC. Its translation is CASSTTGGLETQYF.

This clone was seen only a few times. V is TRBV25-1 and J is TRBJ2-7; TRBD2 matches 7 bases. Germline assignment: CDR1 MGHDK and CDR2 SYGVNS. The CDR3 extends over 15 amino acids. The J segment lost 7 bases and the V segment lost 5 bases, leaving 14 bases of the junction unmatched. CDR3 in DNA: TGTGCCAGCAGTCCAGGCGGGAGTTACTACATGGAGCAGTACTTC. Its protein is CASSPGGSYYMEQYF.

V is TRBV18 and J is TRBJ2-1; D is unclear. Deletions cut 0 bases from V and 6 bases from J, with 9 bases between. The CDR3 spans 14 residues. Looked up from germline, CDR1 is KGHSH and CDR2 is LQKENI. The CDR3 DNA reads as TGTGCCAGCTCACCACCACTCACGAGCAATGAGCAGTTCTTC. Amino acids: CASSPPLTSNEQFF.

The rearrangement joins TRBV14 to TRBJ2-3, with TRBD2 matching 12 bases. This CDR3 contains 17 residues. CDR1 SGHDN and CDR2 FVKESK come from the germline V gene. V was pared by 3 bases and J by 4 bases, with 8 bases of the junction left unmatched. The DNA of the CDR3 is TGTGCCAGCAGCCAGCCTAGCGGGAGGGCCGGTGCAGATACGCAGTATTTT. This encodes CASSQPSGRAGADTQYF.

The rearrangement links TRBV7-9 to TRBJ1-2; 7 bases match TRBD1. The germline gives CDR1 SEHNR, CDR2 FQNEAQ (reference sequence). This CDR3 has 13 residues. The trim removed 5 bases at V and 6 bases at J, leaving 6 bases unmatched. In nucleotides, the CDR3 is TGTGCCAGCAGCGGACCCCAGGGGGATGGCTACACCTTC. Its translation: CASSGPQGDGYTF. Full variable domain (missing parts from reference TRBV7-9 and TRBJ1-2): DTGVSQNPRHKITKRGQNVTFRCDPISEHNRLYWYRQTLGQGPEFLTYFQNEAQLEKSRLLSDRFSAERPKGSFSTLEIQRTEQGDSAMYLCASSGPQGDGYTFGSGTRLTVV.

This sequence joins TRBV6-6 and TRBJ1-5; no firm D call. V shed 2 bases and J shed 3 bases, with 8 bases lying between them. The CDR3 is 14 residues long. Germline V gives CDR1 MNHNY, CDR2 SVGAGI (reference sequence). The CDR3 nucleotides are TGTGCCAGCAGTTACAGGGTTGACAATCAGCCCCAGCATTTT. Translated: CASSYRVDNQPQHF.

V usage is TRBV18 and J usage is TRBJ1-2; no clear D gene. Looked up from germline, CDR1 is KGHSH and CDR2 is LQKENI. The germline V and J ends were trimmed by 3 bases and 0 bases, with 11 bases remaining between them. The CDR3 extends over 15 amino acids. CDR3 protein: CASSPSVAANYGYTF. CDR3 DNA sequence: TGTGCCAGCTCACCTTCGGTTGCAGCTAACTATGGCTACACCTTC.

V gene TRBV6-6 combines with J gene TRBJ2-7; 8 bases match TRBD1. The V and J ends lost 2 bases and 2 bases, in that order; junction bases with no gene match: 5. The CDR3 covers 15 residues. Germline V gives CDR1 MNHNY, CDR2 SVGAGI (reference sequence). The CDR3 is CASSYVQGVAYEQYF. DNA of the CDR3: TGTGCCAGCAGTTACGTACAGGGGGTTGCCTACGAGCAGTACTTC.